This T cell receptor (beta chain) is from a study of T cell responses to AZD1222 COVID-19 vaccine (dated by TCRdb to the early 2020s). Study-wide context: Because spike-specific TCR depth and breadth did not differ between the two schedules, AZD1222 recipients who got a second dose at roughly 4 weeks were pooled with those who got a second dose at roughly 12 weeks. TCR sequencing was performed for 230 to 250 trial participants, of whom 207 were given two doses of AZD1222 and roughly 25 were given two doses of MenACWY control vaccine. Trial participants were enrolled into age subgroups of 18-55, 56-69 and 70-plus years, which contained about 150, 27 and 61 TCR-sequenced participants, respectively.

Findings and caveats that apply to the study as a whole: Reportedly, almost half of the unique spike-specific TCRs recognized epitopes lying outside the regions that are mutated in the B.1.351 and B.1.1.7 variants. Conclusions about previously exposed vaccinees are limited because only six or seven AZD1222 recipients were SARS-CoV-2 seropositive at baseline. After two AZD1222 doses, spike-specific TCR breadth and depth were significantly higher than at day 0 and than in MenACWY recipients. Vaccine-associated CD4 TCRs spanned the whole spike protein, with dominant responses in regions 160-218 and 743-854. Participants were mostly white British, with more females than males. The authors suggested clonal diversity may have been underestimated. In the small 56-69-year group, the increase in depth fell short of significance, most likely because of low power. Because no day 14 peak-response samples were available, repertoires were characterized only after the peak T cell response.

This sample's time point label indicates: baseline before first vaccination. Vaccinee samples were obtained from the UK trials COV001 and COV002, which included a single-blind randomized controlled phase 2/3 trial of AZD1222 (ChAdOx1 nCoV-19) in healthy adults. Trial participant PBMC samples were collected at day 0 and day 28 after the second dose for TCRbeta chain sequencing. For this clone: Which antigen it targets is not known. Base quality data are lacking; no much larger clone is found one base away.

Spanning cysteine to phenylalanine, the CDR3 consists of 14 amino acids. Here the CDR3 DNA is all that survives: 42 bases in frame from base 1. CDR1 and CDR2 are drawn from the germline V gene (reference sequence): LNHDA, SQIVND. V has 5 bases trimmed and J has 5 bases trimmed; junction bases matching no gene number 6. The CDR3 regions of human TCRbeta chains were analyzed by immunosequencing. The original pipeline was this. Repertoire TCRs were matched against a reference library of SARS-CoV-2-specific TCRs generated with the MIRA antigen-specificity platform. Breadth was defined as the fraction of unique TCRs that were SARS-CoV-2-associated. Depth was defined as the fraction of total T cells that were SARS-CoV-2-associated. Each spike-specific TCR was assigned to its reactive spike region and to a CD4 or CD8 class using the MIRA data. Log10-transformed breadth and depth values were compared by one-way ANOVA with Sidak's multiple comparisons tests. Drawn from immuneACCESS, this table holds only the in-frame rearrangements with V and J called that TCRdb kept. Clones are partly lost; checked studies trace under half to an unresolved V gene and leave the rest unexplained. V, J and clone size are taken as reported in that table, and D and trimming were inferred from the DNA itself. Present in this sample are some 120,000 clones, about 85% of which were seen just once. The top ten clonotypes cover around 6% of the sample.

In this chain, TRBV19 is recombined with TRBJ1-5, and 7 junctional nucleotides match TRBD1. This specimen consisted of peripheral blood, obtained on day 0 of AZD1222 vaccination. This sequence was found in an adult in good health. The DNA is as follows: TGTGCCAGTAGTTCTACACAGGGGTATCAGCCCCAGCATTTT. Its product reads: CASSSTQGYQPQHF.